These T cell receptor beta chains were read from a single sample in a study of T cells after yellow fever vaccination. One entry per CDR3 protein, called by TCRdb with MiXCR from the 5' RACE reads. The repertoire has about 580,000 distinct CDR3 sequences, roughly a sixth of them found once; the top ten carry 17%. Sequences were derived from PBMCs, sampled 5 days after the first yellow fever vaccination. Every receptor here comes from a man aged 18 to 30 who received the YFV17D yellow fever vaccine. The CDR3 runs from the conserved cysteine through the conserved F or W. The D gene is left open where the match is weak. Clone size appears in some rows only: once, few, many, or a class for an expanded clone.

abundance	v_gene	d_gene	j_gene	CDR3nt	CDR3aa
many	TRBV20-1	NA	TRBJ2-5	TGCAGTGCTAGGTACTCAACCCGGGGAGAGACCCAGTACTTC	CSARYSTRGETQYF
NA	TRBV11-1	NA	TRBJ1-3	TGTGCCAGCAGCTTTTTCCCGGGACAAGGGTACCACTCTGGAAACACCATATATTTT	CASSFFPGQGYHSGNTIYF
NA	TRBV12-3/TRBV12-4	NA	TRBJ1-2	TGTGCCAGCAGAGCCGCTACCGGGAACAACAACGGCTACACCTTC	CASRAATGNNNGYTF
NA	TRBV5-5	NA	TRBJ2-1	TGTGCCAGCACCCCTGGCCAACTTTCCTACAATGAGCAGTTCTTC	CASTPGQLSYNEQFF
few	TRBV5-1	TRBD1	TRBJ2-1	TGCGCCAGCGGCAACCCACAGGGGGAGTATGAGCAGTTCTTC	CASGNPQGEYEQFF
few	TRBV7-2	NA	TRBJ2-2	TGTGCCAGCAGCTTCCACCGGACAGCGAACACCGGGGAGCTGTTTTTT	CASSFHRTANTGELFF
few	TRBV5-1	TRBD2	TRBJ2-1	TGCGCCAGCGTTGTACGGGGGGGACGTAACGATGAGCAGTTCTTC	CASVVRGGRNDEQFF
many	TRBV7-7	NA	TRBJ2-1	TGTGCTAGCAGCTTTTCGGGGGCCAATGAGCAGTTCTTC	CASSFSGANEQFF
few	TRBV28	NA	TRBJ1-5	TGTGCCAGCAGACCCCCTGACAGAATCAATCAGCCCCAGCATTTT	CASRPPDRINQPQHF
few	TRBV7-2	TRBD2	TRBJ2-3	TGTGCCAGCAGCTTAGAACTAGCGGGGGGGAGGGATACGCAGTATTTT	CASSLELAGGRDTQYF
NA	TRBV29-1	TRBD1	TRBJ2-5	TGCAGCCAGTCCCCCGGGACAGGGCAAGAAGAGACCCAGTACTTC	CSQSPGTGQEETQYF
NA	TRBV5-1	TRBD1	TRBJ1-4	TGCGCCAGCAGCCTCGGGACAGGGGAGGAAAAACTGTTTTTT	CASSLGTGEEKLFF
NA	TRBV6-1	NA	TRBJ1-5	TGTGCCAGCAGTGAATTTAGGTCTAGCGGTCATTTT	CASSEFRSSGHF
few	TRBV12-5	TRBD1	TRBJ2-3	TGTGCTAGTGACGGACCGGGACAGGGGGCCCTTAGTCGCACAGATACGCAGTATTTT	CASDGPGQGALSRTDTQYF
NA	TRBV20-1	NA	TRBJ2-1	TGCAGTGCTAGTCGTGGGGGGGCATCCTCCTACAATGAGCAGTTCTTC	CSASRGGASSYNEQFF
medium-sized	TRBV5-1	NA	TRBJ2-2	TGCGCCAGCAGCTTGGCGGTTGGAGCCTACACCGGGGAGCTGTTTTTT	CASSLAVGAYTGELFF
NA	TRBV6-1	TRBD1	TRBJ1-2	TGTGCCAGCACCCACGGACAGGGGGGGACGTACTATGGCTACACCTTC	CASTHGQGGTYYGYTF
NA	TRBV7-2	TRBD1	TRBJ1-1	TGTGCCAGCAGCTCCCGGGACAGGGGGAACACTGAAGCTTTCTTT	CASSSRDRGNTEAFF
NA	TRBV7-8	TRBD1	TRBJ2-3	TGTGCCAGCAGCATGAGGACAGGTAGAAGCACAGATACGCAGTATTTT	CASSMRTGRSTDTQYF
few	TRBV2	NA	TRBJ2-6	TGTGCCAGCAGTGCCCAGGCCTCCCCTGGGGCCAACGTCCTGACTTTC	CASSAQASPGANVLTF
few	TRBV29-1	NA	TRBJ2-7	TGCAGCGTTGAAGGGGAAGGGTACGAGCAGTACTTC	CSVEGEGYEQYF
NA	TRBV4-2	NA	TRBJ1-1	TGTGCCAGCAGCCAAGAGCTGGACATTGGGCGTAGAGCTTTCTTT	CASSQELDIGRRAFF
many	TRBV6-2/TRBV6-3	NA	TRBJ1-5	TGTGCCAGCAGCCCTGACAGCTTACGGCCCCAGCATTTT	CASSPDSLRPQHF
NA	TRBV12-3/TRBV12-4	NA	TRBJ1-2	TGTGCCAGCAGTTTAGCGCTGGCAGGGGCTACGATCTATGGCTACACCTTC	CASSLALAGATIYGYTF
few	TRBV10-3	TRBD1	TRBJ2-1	TGTGCCATCAAAAAGGACAGGGGGCTGAACAATGAGCAGTTCTTC	CAIKKDRGLNNEQFF
NA	TRBV7-3	NA	TRBJ2-6	TGTGCCAGCAGCCCTGCGGTTACTGGGGCCAACGTCCTGACTTTC	CASSPAVTGANVLTF
few	TRBV10-3	NA	TRBJ2-4	TGTGCCATCAGTGAGTGGGCAGGGGATGGCAAAAACATTCAGTACTTC	CAISEWAGDGKNIQYF
few	TRBV9	NA	TRBJ1-6	TGTGCCAGCAGCGTAGAGGGGGGGAATTCACCCCTCCACTTT	CASSVEGGNSPLHF
NA	TRBV6-1	NA	TRBJ1-1	TGTGCCAGCAGGACAGACATGAACACTGAAGCTTTCTTT	CASRTDMNTEAFF
few	TRBV6-1	NA	TRBJ1-5	TGTGCCAGCAGTCTGATTCCATCAAGGGACCGGGCGAATCAGCCCCAGCATTTT	CASSLIPSRDRANQPQHF
many	TRBV12-3/TRBV12-4	NA	TRBJ1-4	TGTGCCAGCAGTTTAGAGCCCGGTGAAAAACTGTTTTTT	CASSLEPGEKLFF
NA	TRBV7-9	NA	TRBJ2-5	TGTGCCAGCAGCTTAGCCTTCTTCCAAGAGACCCAGTACTTC	CASSLAFFQETQYF
few	TRBV24-1	NA	TRBJ2-7	TGTGCCACCAGTGATTTGCGTGGGAAGCAGTACTTC	CATSDLRGKQYF
many	TRBV20-1	TRBD1	TRBJ1-2	TGCAGTGCTAGAAGAGACAGGGGACCTGGCTACACCTTC	CSARRDRGPGYTF
few	TRBV7-2	TRBD1	TRBJ1-2	TGTGCCAGCAGCGCACAGGGGGCCATTCAGGGCTACACCTTC	CASSAQGAIQGYTF
few	TRBV12-3/TRBV12-4	NA	TRBJ2-3	TGTGCCAGCTGTAGGGGCCTGGGCACAGATACGCAGTATTTT	CASCRGLGTDTQYF
many	TRBV7-2	TRBD1	TRBJ1-2	TGTGCCAGCAGCTTGACAGGGGTCGGCTACACCTTC	CASSLTGVGYTF
once	TRBV20-1	TRBD1	TRBJ1-2	TGCAGTGCCCCGACAAAAATACTGGCGAACAGGGGGCCCTATGGCTACACCTTC	CSAPTKILANRGPYGYTF